Below, 11 T cell receptor beta chains from the same sample are listed, as sequenced in a study of blood T cells in healthy people across ages. Through a sample-barcoded 5' primer and a J-beta primer mix, a second PCR was run for roughly 6 to 12 cycles. A single record per CDR3 protein comes from TCRdb applying MiXCR to the 5' RACE reads. The sample has fewer than 750,000 distinct CDR3 sequences, under 65% seen once. Sequencing was performed on blood. These receptors came from a woman aged 80 or over in good health.

The chain is built from TRBV12-3 or TRBV12-4 and TRBJ2-1; weak D call: TRBD2 (5 bases). Deletions cut 6 bases from V and 7 bases from J, with 16 bases between. This CDR3 contains 14 residues. The CDR3 spells CASRPDSLANEQFF. In DNA form, the CDR3 reads TGTGCCAGCAGACCCGACTCCTTAGCGAATGAGCAGTTCTTC.

To note about this clonotype: The junction shows a germline mismatch at one end, possibly a read error. The chain combines TRBV15 with TRBJ1-4, with D maybe TRBD1 (5 bases). The CDR3 extends over 15 amino acids. Germline-derived CDR1 and CDR2 are LNHNV and YYDKDF (reference sequence). CDR3 DNA sequence: TGCGCCACCAGCAGACAGAGGTCGGGCGATGAAAAACTGTTTTTT. Its translation: CATSRQRSGDEKLFF.

The chain recombines TRBV7-2 with TRBJ2-5; 10 bases map to TRBD2. CDR1 and CDR2 (germline): SGHTA, FQGNSA. J lost 2 bases, V lost 4 bases, and 10 bases had no gene match. This CDR3 region has 17 residues. CDR3 in amino acids: CASSSSALLAGQETQYF. Here the CDR3 DNA reads TGTGCCAGCAGCTCCAGTGCTTTACTAGCGGGGCAAGAGACCCAGTACTTC.

The table lists this clonotype with a few counts. The genes are TRBV20-1 and TRBJ2-5, with a weak D call TRBD2 (5 bases). The V end lost 2 bases, the J end lost 5 bases, and 15 bases lay between the germline ends. Germline values: CDR1 DFQATT, CDR2 SNEGSKA (reference sequence). The CDR3 sequence is 14 residues long. The CDR3 DNA follows: TGCAGTGCTAGACACGCTGGAGGCGGGGAGACCCAGTACTTC. As protein: CSARHAGGGETQYF.

V usage is TRBV5-6 and J usage is TRBJ2-3; the match to TRBD2 covers 8 bases. Germline V gene data show CDR1 as SGHDT and CDR2 as YYEEEE. The CDR3 covers 16 residues. J gave up 3 bases and V 4 bases, and 10 bases lay outside the gene matches. CDR3 DNA: TGTGCCAGCAGCCCGCCGGGACTAGGTACGACAGATACGCAGTATTTT. Translating it yields CASSPPGLGTTDTQYF.

Details on this clonotype: This may be a read error, as it is one base from a much larger clone. V is TRBV7-9 and J is TRBJ1-2; D not certain. CDR3 length equals 14 residues. From germline, CDR1 is SEHNR and CDR2 FQNEAQ (reference sequence). Trimming took 5 bases from V and 7 from J, leaving 17 bases between them. The CDR3 region is CASSLTLVDGGYTF. The CDR3 DNA follows: TGTGCCAGCAGCCTCACCTTGGTAGATGGTGGCTACACCTTC.

This clonotype was seen at least ten times. This sequence joins TRBV10-2 and TRBJ2-3, with 10 bases lining up with TRBD2. There are 14 residues in the CDR3. Unmatched junction bases numbered 7, after V lost 7 bases and J lost 6 bases. Germline V lookup: CDR1 WSHSY, CDR2 SAAADI. The CDR3 loop reads CASIASGSADTQYF. DNA of the CDR3: TGCGCCAGCATCGCTAGCGGGAGTGCTGATACGCAGTATTTT.

There are many counts of this clonotype. The rearrangement uses TRBV12-3 or TRBV12-4 and TRBJ2-3; D gene uncertain. The ends were cut back, 0 bases at V and 7 bases at J, with 2 bases in the middle. This CDR3 has 11 residues. CDR3 nucleotides: TGTGCCAGCAGTTTAGCTCATACGCAGTATTTT. This gives the protein CASSLAHTQYF.

The V and J genes are TRBV10-3 and TRBJ2-3; D is unclear. Trimming stripped 0 bases from V and 7 bases from J, with 5 bases between. The germline V gene encodes CDR1 ENHRY and CDR2 SYGVKD. The CDR3 runs 12 residues. CDR3 sequence reads: CAISESINTQYF. The CDR3 nucleotides are TGTGCCATCAGTGAGTCGATTAATACGCAGTATTTT.

This clonotype was observed at least ten times. The rearrangement links TRBV7-2 to TRBJ2-1; unclear D gene. The germline CDR1 and CDR2 sequences are SGHTA and FQGNSA. There are 14 residues in the CDR3. V lost 5 bases, J lost 12 bases, and 20 bases lay in between. Here the CDR3 DNA reads TGTGCCAGCAGCCCGTTTCGAGGAGCTGAAGGGCAGTTCTTC. Its protein product is CASSPFRGAEGQFF.

This clonotype showed up just once. V usage is TRBV25-1 and J usage is TRBJ1-1; no reliable D call. There are 15 residues in the CDR3. Germline CDR1 MGHDK, CDR2 SYGVNS. Trimming cost V 2 bases and J 1 base, with 11 bases left between them. CDR3 sequence: CASSEKRHWNTEAFF. CDR3 in DNA: TGTGCCAGCAGTGAAAAAAGACATTGGAACACTGAAGCTTTCTTT. The complete variable domain, with remaining parts taken from reference TRBV25-1 and TRBJ1-1, reads EADIYQTPRYLVIGTGKKITLECSQTMGHDKMYWYQQDPGMELHLIHYSYGVNSTEKGDLSSESTVSRIRTEHFPLTLESARPSHTSQYLCASSEKRHWNTEAFFGQGTRLTVV.